This T cell receptor beta chain was captured in a study of T cell therapy after organ transplantation. Across the study: Therapy products were autologous CMV-specific T cells, peptide-expanded for roughly two weeks.

The data were produced by immunoSEQ multiplex PCR, yet TCRdb's version contains in-frame clones alone and is incomplete. Of a few thousand clones in the sample, roughly two thirds are singletons; the top ten hold about 36%. The CDR3 runs to 15 residues. V lost 0 bases and J lost 2; bases outside the gene matches: 2. Germline V gene sequence: CDR1 MGHRA, CDR2 YSYEKL. Time point specified: 4-8 weeks after completion of therapy. Comment on this clone: Its matching antigen is unknown.

This clonotype originated in a human patient who had received a solid organ transplant and had CMV disease. Some T cells may arise from the graft donor. The rearrangement uses TRBV4-1 and TRBJ2-7; 9 nucleotides align to TRBD1. The sample here was CD8+ T cells from blood, taken after autologous CMV-specific T cell therapy. CDR3 sequence: CASSQEWTGAYEQYF. The CDR3, as DNA: TGCGCCAGCAGCCAAGAATGGACAGGGGCCTACGAGCAGTACTTC.